This entry lists 25 T cell receptor beta chains sequenced from one sample in a study of response to subunit inactivated influenza vaccine. A single record per CDR3 protein comes from TCRdb applying MiXCR to the RT-PCR reads. The data show 450,000 to 600,000 distinct CDR3 sequences, 16% seen once. This sample comprised CD4+ T cells sorted from PBMCs, obtained about 24 months after vaccination. The receptors stem from a man aged 50 to 69 who received an inactivated influenza vaccine.

There are a few counts of this clonotype. The chain links TRBV6-5 to TRBJ1-5, with D unresolved. V was cut by 0 bases and J by 0 bases, with 15 bases left in between. The CDR3 has 18 amino acids. Germline-derived CDR1 and CDR2 are MNHEY and SVGAGI. The chain's CDR3 is CASSYSSRFGYSNQPQHF. In DNA form, the CDR3 reads TGTGCCAGCAGTTACTCGTCTCGGTTTGGGTATAGCAATCAGCCCCAGCATTTT.

This clonotype was observed a few times. This chain uses TRBV7-2 with TRBJ2-1; tentatively, D is TRBD1 (5 bases). V gave up 0 bases and J gave up 5 bases, with 14 bases separating them. Germline loops: CDR1 SGHTA, CDR2 FQGNSA. The CDR3 is 16 amino acids. CDR3 sequence reads: CASSLAGATVDNEQFF. The CDR3 coding sequence is TGTGCCAGCAGCTTAGCTGGGGCCACTGTCGACAATGAGCAGTTCTTC.

The chain carries TRBV5-1 and TRBJ2-2, with 13 bases that match TRBD2. J was trimmed by 4 bases and V by 5 bases; bases with no gene match: 5. The germline V gene has CDR1 SGHRS and CDR2 YFSETQ. The CDR3 sequence is 16 residues long. CDR3 protein: CASRSTSGGPTGELFF. In DNA, the CDR3 is TGCGCCAGCAGATCGACTAGCGGGGGGCCCACCGGGGAGCTGTTTTTT.

This clonotype came up many times. V gene TRBV7-9 combines with J gene TRBJ2-1; TRBD2 is a possible D gene (5 bases). V was pared by 1 base and J by 9 bases, with 7 bases between. CDR3 length equals 12 residues. Looked up from germline, CDR1 is SEHNR and CDR2 is FQNEAQ (reference sequence). The CDR3 DNA is TGTGCCAGCAGCTTAGACGGACTTGAGCAGTTCTTC. Protein product: CASSLDGLEQFF.

This CDR3 is CASSRGGISGNTIYF. CDR3 nucleotides: TGCGCCAGCAGCCGCGGGGGGATCTCTGGAAACACCATATATTTT. The chain is built from TRBV4-3 and TRBJ1-3; a possible D gene is TRBD1 (5 bases). The CDR3 contains 15 residues. V lost 4 bases to trimming and J lost 0 bases, with 10 bases between them. CDR1 is LGHNA and CDR2 is YSLEER in the germline V gene.

The chain uses TRBV20-1 and TRBJ2-5; 9 nucleotides match TRBD2. The CDR3 consists of 14 residues. Germline trimming cut 6 bases from V and 5 bases from J; bases unmatched to any gene: 10. Germline V gene lookup returns CDR1 DFQATT and CDR2 SNEGSKA (reference sequence). CDR3 coding DNA: TGCAGTGCAGAAAGGCGGGGGGGCTCTGAGACCCAGTACTTC. It yields the protein CSAERRGGSETQYF.

This clonotype has at least ten counts. The chain has TRBV7-2 and TRBJ1-1; no firm D call. Germline loops: CDR1 SGHTA, CDR2 FQGNSA. This CDR3 contains 11 residues. V was clipped by 5 bases and J by 11 bases, with 12 bases between them. DNA of the CDR3: TGTGCCAGCAGCCTGTCAACGGAGGCTTTCTTT. This gives the protein CASSLSTEAFF. Drawing the rest from reference TRBV7-2 and TRBJ1-1, the complete variable domain is GAGVSQSPSNKVTEKGKDVELRCDPISGHTALYWYRQSLGQGLEFLIYFQGNSAPDKSGLPSDRFSAERTGGSVSTLTIQRTQQEDSAVYLCASSLSTEAFFGQGTRLTVV.

This rearrangement joins TRBV27 to TRBJ2-1; possible D gene TRBD1, 6 bases. Germline V gene sequence: CDR1 MNHEY, CDR2 SMNVEV (reference sequence). The V and J ends lost 5 bases and 8 bases respectively, with 13 bases between them. CDR3 length: 13 residues. CDR3 region: CASSPSGVYEQFF. The CDR3 DNA sequence: TGTGCCAGCAGTCCCTCAGGGGTCTATGAGCAGTTCTTC.

This clonotype is labeled as medium-sized (0.01 to 0.1%). This CDR3 is CSVDRPQGTDTQYF. The DNA of the CDR3 is TGCAGCGTTGATAGGCCCCAGGGCACAGATACGCAGTATTTT. The rearrangement joins TRBV29-1 to TRBJ2-3, with D uncertain. The CDR3 covers 14 residues. With 3 bases removed from V and 1 base from J, the gap between germline ends came to 11 bases. Germline V lookup: CDR1 SQVTM, CDR2 ANQGSEA.

This clonotype was observed a handful of times. The CDR3 DNA is TGTGCCAGCAGCTTAGGTAGCGGGGGGGCCGGAGGGGAGACCCAGTACTTC. Its protein product is CASSLGSGGAGGETQYF. The rearrangement joins TRBV7-2 to TRBJ2-5, with 11 bases identical to TRBD2. The V and J ends lost 1 base and 5 bases, in that order; junction bases with no gene match: 9. The CDR3 loop spans 17 amino acids. Per germline, CDR1 SGHTA and CDR2 FQGNSA.

This clonotype showed up many times. The rearrangement joins TRBV30 to TRBJ2-1, with D unclear. Per germline, CDR1 GTSNPN and CDR2 SVGIG (reference sequence). Trimming removed 0 bases from V and 4 bases from J, with 10 bases in between. The CDR3 extends over 14 amino acids. Here the CDR3 DNA reads TGTGCCTGGAGTGTAACTAAATATTACAATGAGCAGTTCTTC. As protein: CAWSVTKYYNEQFF.

This clonotype was counted only a few times. The chain joins TRBV9 to TRBJ2-7; a possible D gene is TRBD1 (6 bases). V was cut by 3 bases and J by 3 bases, with 13 bases left in between. This CDR3 region has 14 residues. CDR1 SGDLS and CDR2 YYNGEE come from the germline V gene. The CDR3, as DNA: TGTGCCAGCAGCGCCCGGGACAACCTCTACGAGCAGTACTTC. This gives the protein CASSARDNLYEQYF. Using reference TRBV9 and TRBJ2-7 for the parts outside the CDR3, the full variable domain is DSGVTQTPKHLITATGQRVTLRCSPRSGDLSVYWYQQSLDQGLQFLIQYYNGEERAKGNILERFSAQQFPDLHSELNLSSLELGDSALYFCASSARDNLYEQYFGPGTRLTVT.

This clonotype was found a few times. The chain uses TRBV5-1 and TRBJ1-5; possible D gene TRBD1, 6 bases. Germline V lookup: CDR1 SGHRS, CDR2 YFSETQ. The CDR3 is 13 residues long. Trimming removed 3 bases at V and 3 bases at J, with 7 bases between. CDR3 sequence reads: CASSWDINQPQHF. CDR3 DNA sequence: TGCGCCAGCAGCTGGGACATCAATCAGCCCCAGCATTTT.

The chain recombines TRBV7-2 with TRBJ2-5; 10 bases line up with TRBD2. V trimming: 4 bases; J trimming: 7 bases; junction bases outside the gene matches: 12. Germline V lookup: CDR1 SGHTA, CDR2 FQGNSA. CDR3 length equals 16 residues. The CDR3, as DNA: TGTGCCAGCAGCTCCAGGACTAGCGGTTCCGCGGGGACCCAGTACTTC. Amino acids: CASSSRTSGSAGTQYF.

This rearrangement joins TRBV2 to TRBJ2-5, with 7 bases that match TRBD1. The CDR3 spans 14 residues. CDR1 SNHLY and CDR2 FYNNEI come from the germline V gene. V shed 4 bases, J shed 5 bases, and the junction held 7 bases outside the gene matches. As DNA, the CDR3 is TGTGCCAGCAGTGCTGACAGGGCTGGGGAGACCCAGTACTTC. Protein: CASSADRAGETQYF.

The CDR3 loop is CSVRWRGSLNTEAFF. The CDR3 DNA is TGCAGCGTCAGGTGGAGGGGGTCCCTGAACACTGAAGCTTTCTTT. The rearrangement joins TRBV29-1 to TRBJ1-1; TRBD1 is a possible D gene (6 bases). Looked up from germline, CDR1 is SQVTM and CDR2 is ANQGSEA. The CDR3 loop spans 15 amino acids. V dropped 6 bases and J dropped 0 bases, with 17 bases sitting between them.

In this sample, this clonotype turned up a few times. The genes are TRBV28 and TRBJ1-4, with 12 bases that match TRBD1. This CDR3 spans 15 amino acids. Looked up from germline, CDR1 is MDHEN and CDR2 is SYDVKM. V was clipped by 7 bases and J by 6 bases; unmatched bases: 6. Written as DNA, the CDR3 is TGTGCCAGCACCCTAGGGACAGGGGGCTATGAAAAACTGTTTTTT. This sequence encodes CASTLGTGGYEKLFF.

This clonotype was found a few times. This chain links TRBV4-2 with TRBJ1-4, with 7 bases that match TRBD1. V dropped 1 base and J dropped 4; count of bases not matched to a gene: 3. Looked up from germline, CDR1 is LGHNA and CDR2 is YNFKEQ. This CDR3 has 15 residues. CDR3 amino acids: CASSQGDSRNEKLFF. CDR3 nucleotide sequence: TGTGCCAGCAGCCAAGGGGACAGCCGTAATGAAAAACTGTTTTTT.

This rearrangement joins TRBV10-2 to TRBJ2-2; TRBD2 agrees at 10 bases. The CDR3 runs to 18 residues. Trimming at V came to 4 bases and at J to 0 bases, leaving 8 bases not matched to a gene. Germline V CDR1 and CDR2: WSHSY, SAAADI. The CDR3 sequence is CASSGTGLARTNTGELFF. The CDR3 bases are TGCGCCAGCAGTGGGACGGGACTAGCGAGGACGAACACCGGGGAGCTGTTTTTT.

The table lists this clonotype with a few counts. The V and J genes are TRBV4-2 and TRBJ1-2, with D possibly being TRBD1 (6 bases). CDR1 and CDR2 (germline): LGHNA, YNFKEQ. The V and J ends lost 1 base and 5 bases respectively, with 17 bases between them. This CDR3 is 16 amino acids long. CDR3: CASSQATPGVRYGYTF. DNA for the CDR3: TGTGCCAGCAGCCAAGCTACACCAGGGGTGCGATATGGCTACACCTTC.

The chain employs TRBV6-5 and TRBJ2-3, with 8 bases aligning to TRBD2. Germline V CDR1 and CDR2: MNHEY, SVGAGI. There are 15 residues in the CDR3. J gave up 2 bases and V 2 bases, and 3 bases lay outside the gene matches. Written as DNA, the CDR3 is TGTGCCAGCAGTTACACTAGCGGTCCCACAGATACGCAGTATTTT. Translating it yields CASSYTSGPTDTQYF.

V gene TRBV20-1 combines with J gene TRBJ2-5, with 9 nucleotides matching TRBD1. Germline lookup yields CDR1 DFQATT and CDR2 SNEGSKA (reference sequence). J lost 3 bases, V lost 6 bases, and 8 bases had no gene match. The CDR3 runs to 14 residues. The CDR3 is CSAPADRGKETQYF. The CDR3 bases are TGCAGTGCGCCTGCTGACAGGGGGAAAGAGACCCAGTACTTC.

This clonotype was counted a few times. The chain couples TRBV7-2 to TRBJ2-5; 7 bases map to TRBD1. V lost 5 bases, J lost 5 bases, and 5 bases stayed unmatched. The germline CDR1 and CDR2 sequences are SGHTA and FQGNSA. This CDR3 has 13 residues. For the CDR3, the DNA is TGTGCCAGCAGCACACAGGGGCTGGAGACCCAGTACTTC. This gives the protein CASSTQGLETQYF.

The rearrangement links TRBV5-1 to TRBJ2-5, with a weak D call TRBD1 (8 bases). V lost 3 bases and J 4 bases, leaving 19 bases between the germline ends. CDR1 is SGHRS, CDR2 YFSETQ, per germline. The CDR3 length is 16 residues. CDR3 in amino acids: CASSSGQGGGLETQYF. CDR3 DNA sequence: TGCGCCAGCAGCTCCGGACAGGGAGGGGGACTAGAGACCCAGTACTTC.

The chain employs TRBV4-3 and TRBJ2-1; 10 nucleotides align to TRBD2. V lost 0 bases, J lost 9 bases, and 5 bases stayed unmatched. Germline V gene lookup returns CDR1 LGHNA and CDR2 YSLEER. CDR3 length: 15 amino acids. The CDR3 nucleotides read TGCGCCAGCAGCCAAGATGGCCTAGCGGGAGTTGAGCAGTTCTTC. As protein: CASSQDGLAGVEQFF.